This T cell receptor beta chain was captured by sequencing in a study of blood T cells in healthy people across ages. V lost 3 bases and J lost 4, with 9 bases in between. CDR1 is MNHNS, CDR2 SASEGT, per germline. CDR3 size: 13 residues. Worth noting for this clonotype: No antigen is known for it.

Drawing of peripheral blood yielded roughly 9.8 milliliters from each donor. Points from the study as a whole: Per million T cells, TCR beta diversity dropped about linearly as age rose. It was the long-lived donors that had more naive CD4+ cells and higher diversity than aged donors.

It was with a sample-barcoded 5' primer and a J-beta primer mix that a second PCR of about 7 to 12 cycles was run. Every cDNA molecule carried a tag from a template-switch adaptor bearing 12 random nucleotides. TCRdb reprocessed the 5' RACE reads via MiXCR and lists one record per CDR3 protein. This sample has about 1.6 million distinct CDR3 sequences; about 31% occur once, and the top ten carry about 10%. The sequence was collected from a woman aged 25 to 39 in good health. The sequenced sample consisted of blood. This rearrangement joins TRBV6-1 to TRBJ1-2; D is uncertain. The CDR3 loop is CASSDDIAYGYTF. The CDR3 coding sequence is TGTGCCAGCAGTGATGACATAGCCTATGGCTACACCTTC.